The entry that follows covers one T cell receptor beta chain sequence. Germline assignment: CDR1 SGHTA and CDR2 FQGNSA. Trimming pared 1 base from V and 2 bases from J, leaving 6 bases between. This CDR3 has 13 amino acids. Sequencing used immunoSEQ multiplex PCR; TCRdb keeps in-frame clones, though not all of them. The table has 80,000 to 100,000 clones, 95% seen once. This sample was taken from a study of technical replicates of blood from a handful of donors. Sequencing was performed on T cells isolated from PBMCs. The V and J genes are TRBV7-2 and TRBJ2-7; D unresolved. The source of this sequence is a human donor in good health. CDR3 sequence reads: CASSLVTPYEQYF. The CDR3 DNA reads as TGTGCCAGCAGCTTAGTGACACCCTACGAGCAGTACTTC. The full variable domain, in which reference TRBV7-2 and TRBJ2-7 provide the parts outside the CDR3, is GAGVSQSPSNKVTEKGKDVELRCDPISGHTALYWYRQSLGQGLEFLIYFQGNSAPDKSGLPSDRFSAERTGGSVSTLTIQRTQQEDSAVYLCASSLVTPYEQYFGPGTRLTVT.